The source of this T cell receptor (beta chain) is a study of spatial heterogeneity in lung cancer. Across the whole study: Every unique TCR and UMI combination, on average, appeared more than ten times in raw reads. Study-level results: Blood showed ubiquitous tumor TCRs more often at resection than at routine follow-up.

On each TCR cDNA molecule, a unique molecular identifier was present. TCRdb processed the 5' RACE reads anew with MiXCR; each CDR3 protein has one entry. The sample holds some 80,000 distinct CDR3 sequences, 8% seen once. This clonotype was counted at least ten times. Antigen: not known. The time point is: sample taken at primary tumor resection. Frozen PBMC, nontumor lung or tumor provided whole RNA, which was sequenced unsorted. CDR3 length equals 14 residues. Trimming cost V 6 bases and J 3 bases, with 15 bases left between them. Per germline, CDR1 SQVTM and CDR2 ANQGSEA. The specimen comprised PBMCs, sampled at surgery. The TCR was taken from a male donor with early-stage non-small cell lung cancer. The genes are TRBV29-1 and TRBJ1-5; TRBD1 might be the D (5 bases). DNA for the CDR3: TGCAGCGTCGCGGCGGGGACGGTCAATCAGCCCCAGCATTTT. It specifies CSVAAGTVNQPQHF.